The rows below give T cell receptor beta chains drawn from one sample of a study of shared clonotypes between healthy human individuals. The protocol was immunoSEQ multiplex PCR, while the TCRdb copy is restricted to in-frame clones and leaves out a portion. The sample has some 2 million clones, over 85% seen once. Sequencing was performed on naive CD8+ T cells sorted from blood. The receptors here all came from a man aged 18 to 35 in good health. Both conserved end residues are part of each CDR3. Fields, in order: V gene, clone size, J gene, D gene, CDR3 protein, CDR3 DNA. D genes are given only for firm matches. Rows may omit the clone size; those that give it use once, few, many or a size class.

V gene: TRBV18; clone size: NA; J gene: TRBJ2-1; D gene: TRBD2; CDR3 protein: CASSPKSAGEAYNEQFF; CDR3 DNA: TGTGCCAGCTCCCCAAAGTCAGCGGGAGAGGCCTACAATGAGCAGTTCTTC
V gene: TRBV9; clone size: NA; J gene: TRBJ2-3; D gene: TRBD2; CDR3 protein: CASSVFSGGDADTQYF; CDR3 DNA: TGTGCCAGCAGCGTTTTTAGCGGGGGGGACGCAGATACGCAGTATTTT
V gene: TRBV6-5; clone size: once; J gene: TRBJ2-6; D gene: NA; CDR3 protein: CASSYRAGANVLTF; CDR3 DNA: TGTGCCAGCAGTTACAGGGCTGGGGCCAACGTCCTGACTTTC
V gene: TRBV15; clone size: once; J gene: TRBJ1-4; D gene: NA; CDR3 protein: CATSRVVQGFPEKLFF; CDR3 DNA: TGTGCCACCAGCAGGGTAGTACAGGGCTTCCCTGAAAAACTGTTTTTT
V gene: TRBV10-3; clone size: NA; J gene: TRBJ1-6; D gene: NA; CDR3 protein: CAISDNLMTVGSPLHF; CDR3 DNA: TGTGCCATCAGTGATAATTTAATGACGGTTGGGTCACCCCTCCACTTT
V gene: TRBV6-5; clone size: once; J gene: TRBJ2-1; D gene: TRBD1; CDR3 protein: CASSGTGGAYNEQFF; CDR3 DNA: TGTGCCAGCAGTGGGACAGGGGGAGCCTACAATGAGCAGTTCTTC
V gene: TRBV27; clone size: NA; J gene: TRBJ2-2; D gene: NA; CDR3 protein: CASSLQVGTGELFF; CDR3 DNA: TGTGCCAGCAGTTTACAGGTGGGGACCGGGGAGCTGTTTTTT
V gene: TRBV21-1; clone size: NA; J gene: TRBJ1-1; D gene: NA; CDR3 protein: CASSKGGTEAFF; CDR3 DNA: TGTGCCAGCAGCAAAGGTGGGACTGAAGCTTTCTTT
V gene: TRBV28; clone size: NA; J gene: TRBJ1-2; D gene: NA; CDR3 protein: CASSPQVGSGSYGYTF; CDR3 DNA: TGTGCCAGCAGTCCCCAAGTCGGTTCCGGGAGCTATGGCTACACCTTC
V gene: TRBV7-9; clone size: NA; J gene: TRBJ2-2; D gene: TRBD2; CDR3 protein: CASERGGLAGFANTGELFF; CDR3 DNA: TGTGCCAGCGAGAGAGGGGGACTAGCGGGGTTCGCGAACACCGGGGAGCTGTTTTTT
V gene: TRBV5-4; clone size: NA; J gene: TRBJ2-7; D gene: TRBD2; CDR3 protein: CASSQGLAEFNEQYF; CDR3 DNA: TGTGCCAGCAGCCAGGGACTAGCGGAGTTCAACGAGCAGTACTTC
V gene: TRBV7-9; clone size: NA; J gene: TRBJ2-2; D gene: NA; CDR3 protein: CASSFSGGHTGELFF; CDR3 DNA: TGTGCCAGCAGCTTTAGCGGAGGGCACACCGGGGAGCTGTTTTTT
V gene: TRBV28; clone size: NA; J gene: TRBJ1-3; D gene: NA; CDR3 protein: CASRPRQSPGNTIYF; CDR3 DNA: TGTGCCAGCAGGCCAAGACAGTCACCTGGAAACACCATATATTTT
V gene: TRBV27; clone size: few; J gene: TRBJ2-1; D gene: NA; CDR3 protein: CASSSAGPYNEQFF; CDR3 DNA: TGTGCCAGCAGTTCTGCCGGGCCCTACAATGAGCAGTTCTTC
V gene: TRBV29-1; clone size: NA; J gene: TRBJ2-7; D gene: TRBD2; CDR3 protein: CSVEGALAGDYEQYF; CDR3 DNA: TGCAGCGTTGAAGGCGCACTAGCGGGAGACTACGAGCAGTACTTC
V gene: TRBV19; clone size: once; J gene: TRBJ1-2; D gene: NA; CDR3 protein: CASRPPVGEGYGYTF; CDR3 DNA: TGTGCCAGTAGGCCGCCAGTGGGTGAAGGGTATGGCTACACCTTC
V gene: TRBV13; clone size: NA; J gene: TRBJ2-7; D gene: NA; CDR3 protein: CASSPRGVNYEQYF; CDR3 DNA: TGTGCCAGCAGCCCCCGGGGAGTTAACTACGAGCAGTACTTC
V gene: TRBV10-3; clone size: NA; J gene: TRBJ1-4; D gene: TRBD1; CDR3 protein: CAISVGQGAFEKLFF; CDR3 DNA: TGTGCCATCAGTGTGGGACAGGGGGCTTTCGAAAAACTGTTTTTT
V gene: TRBV7-9; clone size: NA; J gene: TRBJ2-7; D gene: NA; CDR3 protein: CASSQGGYEQYF; CDR3 DNA: TGTGCCAGCAGCCAAGGAGGCTACGAGCAGTACTTC
V gene: TRBV19; clone size: NA; J gene: TRBJ2-5; D gene: TRBD2; CDR3 protein: CASSTPGTSLVETQYF; CDR3 DNA: TGTGCCAGTAGTACCCCGGGGACTAGCCTCGTAGAGACCCAGTACTTC
V gene: TRBV6-1; clone size: NA; J gene: TRBJ2-7; D gene: NA; CDR3 protein: CASSGRAAEQYF; CDR3 DNA: TGTGCCAGCAGTGGGCGGGCCGCCGAACAGTACTTC
V gene: TRBV29-1; clone size: NA; J gene: TRBJ2-1; D gene: TRBD2; CDR3 protein: CSTRGSGGYNEQFF; CDR3 DNA: TGCAGCACCCGAGGTAGCGGGGGATACAATGAGCAGTTCTTC